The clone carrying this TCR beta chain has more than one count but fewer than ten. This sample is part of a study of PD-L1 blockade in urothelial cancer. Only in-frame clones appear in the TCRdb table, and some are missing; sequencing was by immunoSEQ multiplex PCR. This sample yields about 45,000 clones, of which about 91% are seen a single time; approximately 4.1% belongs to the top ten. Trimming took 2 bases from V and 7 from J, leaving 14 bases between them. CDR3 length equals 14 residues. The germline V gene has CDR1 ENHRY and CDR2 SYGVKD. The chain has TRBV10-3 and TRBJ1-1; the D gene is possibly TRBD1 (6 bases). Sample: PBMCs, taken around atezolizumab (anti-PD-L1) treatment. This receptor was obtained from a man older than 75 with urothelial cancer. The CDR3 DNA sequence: TGTGCCATCAGTGAGAAAGAAAGGGGGGGTGAAGCTTTCTTT. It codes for CAISEKERGGEAFF.